Listed here are 27 T cell receptor beta chains from one sample, sequenced in a study of shared clonotypes between healthy human individuals (dated by TCRdb to the early 2020s). For the CD8 naive samples, CD45RO-negative cells were positively selected for CCR7, yielding a CD45RA+CCR7+ population from which TemRA cells were excluded. The library came from the immunoSEQ multiplex PCR assay. Entries here come from immuneACCESS through TCRdb and include only in-frame sequences with V and J called. Some clones fail to appear in such tables; in the studies checked, an unresolved V gene covers under half of the shortfall, and the cause of the remainder is unknown. Across this sample there are under 2,000,000 clones, with about 95% seen only once. The ten largest clones capture around 1.2% of the sample. The sequenced material came from naive CD8+ T cells sorted from blood. Explained via the paper, the cell subset or site label denotes: CD45RA+CCR7+. These receptors came from a man aged 18 to 29 in good health.

This chain joins TRBV6-1 and TRBJ1-2; 7 nucleotides match TRBD1. The germline CDR1 and CDR2 sequences are MNHNS and SASEGT. The length of the CDR3 is 14 residues. Germline trimming cut 3 bases from V and 4 bases from J; bases unmatched to any gene: 5. CDR3 in DNA: TGTGCCAGCAGTGAGGGGGGACAGACCTATGGCTACACCTTC. Translated: CASSEGGQTYGYTF.

This chain uses TRBV29-1 with TRBJ1-2, with a weak D call TRBD1 (6 bases). CDR1 and CDR2 (germline): SQVTM, ANQGSEA. V lost 5 bases to trimming and J lost 6 bases, with 10 bases between them. The CDR3 is 11 residues long. CDR3: CSVKGDNGYTF. The DNA for the CDR3 is TGCAGCGTTAAAGGGGACAATGGCTACACCTTC. The full variable domain, in which reference TRBV29-1 and TRBJ1-2 provide the parts outside the CDR3, is SAVISQKPSRDICQRGTSLTIQCQVDSQVTMMFWYRQQPGQSLTLIATANQGSEATYESGFVIDKFPISRPNLTFSTLTVSNMSPEDSSIYLCSVKGDNGYTFGSGTRLTVV.

The V gene is TRBV13, the J gene TRBJ2-5; D possibly corresponds to TRBD1 (6 bases). The CDR3 extends over 14 amino acids. Germline loops: CDR1 PRHDT, CDR2 FYEKMQ (reference sequence). The V end was cut by 4 bases, the J end by 2 bases, with 11 bases between. CDR3 region: CASSSWTAQETQYF. The CDR3 nucleotides read TGTGCCAGCAGCTCCTGGACAGCGCAAGAGACCCAGTACTTC.

The genes are TRBV27 and TRBJ2-7, with a possible D match to TRBD1 (6 bases). This CDR3 region has 12 residues. Trimming shortened V by 6 bases and J by 2 bases, and 8 bases separated the two germline ends. Germline CDR1 is MNHEY and CDR2 is SMNVEV (reference sequence). CDR3 DNA sequence: TGTGCCAGCAGCAGGACAGCCTACGAGCAGTACTTC. It translates to CASSRTAYEQYF.

This clone was recorded only once. The chain combines TRBV30 with TRBJ2-7; TRBD1 is a possible D gene (6 bases). Trimming removed 0 bases from V and 6 bases from J, with 15 bases in between. Germline CDR1 is GTSNPN and CDR2 is SVGIG (reference sequence). The CDR3 is 14 residues long. The CDR3 loop reads CAWSVPRDTLEQYF. DNA of the CDR3: TGTGCCTGGAGTGTCCCTCGGGACACCCTCGAGCAGTACTTC.

The rearrangement joins TRBV7-2 to TRBJ2-1, with TRBD2 matching 12 bases. The CDR3 covers 15 residues. Germline CDR1 SGHTA, CDR2 FQGNSA. V lost 2 bases and J lost 8; bases outside the gene matches: 4. The CDR3 DNA reads TGTGCCAGCAGCTTACAGGGACTAGCGGGCGATGAGCAGTTCTTC. This codes for CASSLQGLAGDEQFF. The full variable domain, its missing parts supplied by reference TRBV7-2 and TRBJ2-1, is GAGVSQSPSNKVTEKGKDVELRCDPISGHTALYWYRQSLGQGLEFLIYFQGNSAPDKSGLPSDRFSAERTGGSVSTLTIQRTQQEDSAVYLCASSLQGLAGDEQFFGPGTRLTVL.

About this clone: Additional DNA sequences in this sample encode the identical CDR3. The rearrangement joins TRBV2 to TRBJ2-7; TRBD1 matches 7 bases. Germline V gene sequence: CDR1 SNHLY, CDR2 FYNNEI. Germline trimming cut 8 bases from V and 3 bases from J; bases unmatched to any gene: 7. There are 13 residues in the CDR3. CDR3 amino acids: CASGDRVGYEQYF. CDR3 bases: TGTGCCAGCGGAGACAGGGTTGGCTACGAGCAGTACTTC.

V gene TRBV7-9 combines with J gene TRBJ2-3; 13 nucleotides line up with TRBD2. The CDR3 sequence is 16 residues long. CDR1 is SEHNR, CDR2 FQNEAQ, per germline (reference sequence). The trim removed 5 bases at V and 4 bases at J, leaving 6 bases unmatched. The CDR3 sequence is CASSTRTSGSSDTQYF. The CDR3 nucleotides are TGTGCCAGCAGCACGCGGACTAGCGGGAGTTCAGATACGCAGTATTTT.

Remarks on this clone: The sample holds other DNA sequences that translate to the same CDR3. The chain carries TRBV6-5 and TRBJ2-7; TRBD1 is a possible D gene (5 bases). This CDR3 has 13 residues. With 3 bases removed from V and 3 bases from J, the gap between germline ends came to 9 bases. CDR1 is MNHEY, CDR2 SVGAGI, per germline. The CDR3 coding sequence is TGTGCCAGCAGTTATTTTAGGGGCTACGAGCAGTACTTC. Translating it yields CASSYFRGYEQYF.

V usage is TRBV6-1 and J usage is TRBJ2-7; tentatively, D is TRBD2 (5 bases). Between the trimmed V and J ends, which lost 1 base and 0 bases, there was a span of 10 bases. This CDR3 contains 15 residues. The germline V gene has CDR1 MNHNS and CDR2 SASEGT. DNA for the CDR3: TGTGCCAGCAGTGAAGGCGGGTTTAGCTCCTACGAGCAGTACTTC. This encodes CASSEGGFSSYEQYF.

This clone was seen just once. The chain couples TRBV7-9 to TRBJ1-4; no clear D. The V gene's germline CDR1 is SEHNR and CDR2 FQNEAQ (reference sequence). The CDR3 contains 16 residues. Between the trimmed V and J ends, which lost 1 base and 3 bases, there was a span of 12 bases. The CDR3 sequence is CASSLDLRNPNEKLFF. The DNA of the CDR3 is TGTGCCAGCAGCTTAGATTTAAGGAACCCTAATGAAAAACTGTTTTTT.

This sequence joins TRBV9 and TRBJ2-1; D is unresolved. The CDR3 loop spans 12 amino acids. V lost 4 bases, J lost 9 bases, and 11 bases lay in between. Germline values: CDR1 SGDLS, CDR2 YYNGEE. CDR3 nucleotides: TGTGCCAGCAGCCCCTTTAGTGGTGAGCAGTTCTTC. Translating gives CASSPFSGEQFF.

The V gene is TRBV19, the J gene TRBJ2-2, with a possible D match to TRBD1 (8 bases). The germline gives CDR1 LNHDA, CDR2 SQIVND (reference sequence). V was pared by 7 bases and J by 4 bases, with 13 bases between. The length of the CDR3 is 14 residues. The CDR3 DNA follows: TGTGCCAGTATGGACAGGGAGGGCACCGGGGAGCTGTTTTTT. Its protein product is CASMDREGTGELFF. Drawing the rest from reference TRBV19 and TRBJ2-2, the complete variable domain is DGGITQSPKYLFRKEGQNVTLSCEQNLNHDAMYWYRQDPGQGLRLIYYSQIVNDFQKGDIAEGYSVSREKKESFPLTVTSAQKNPTAFYLCASMDREGTGELFFGEGSRLTVL.

This clone has only one observation. This chain links TRBV11-2 with TRBJ2-5, with TRBD1 as a possible D gene (7 bases). The CDR3 is made up of 17 amino acids. The germline V gene encodes CDR1 SGHAT and CDR2 FQNNGV. Trimming stripped 4 bases from V and 6 bases from J, with 24 bases between. The DNA of the CDR3 is TGTGCCAGCAGCTCCCTTGACAGGGACTCATCTCGGCAGACCCAGTACTTC. It encodes CASSSLDRDSSRQTQYF.

J is TRBJ1-2 and V is TRBV19; no clear D. This CDR3 is built from 12 residues. Trimming took off 5 bases at V and 6 bases at J, with 10 bases between the two ends. The germline CDR1 and CDR2 sequences are LNHDA and SQIVND (reference sequence). The CDR3 bases are TGTGCCAGTAGTCCCGACATGCATGGCTACACCTTC. It translates to CASSPDMHGYTF.

The rearrangement links TRBV19 to TRBJ2-7, with 9 bases matching TRBD1. CDR1 LNHDA and CDR2 SQIVND come from the germline V gene (reference sequence). V lost 6 bases and J lost 3; bases outside the gene matches: 6. The CDR3 totals 14 residues. The CDR3 reads CASSRTGAGYEQYF. CDR3 nucleotides: TGTGCCAGTAGCAGGACAGGGGCCGGCTACGAGCAGTACTTC. Filled out from reference TRBV19 and TRBJ2-7, the complete variable domain reads DGGITQSPKYLFRKEGQNVTLSCEQNLNHDAMYWYRQDPGQGLRLIYYSQIVNDFQKGDIAEGYSVSREKKESFPLTVTSAQKNPTAFYLCASSRTGAGYEQYFGPGTRLTVT.

This chain joins TRBV7-9 and TRBJ2-7; TRBD2 is a possible D gene (5 bases). The CDR3 has 14 residues. The germline gives CDR1 SEHNR, CDR2 FQNEAQ (reference sequence). The germline V and J ends were trimmed by 5 bases and 3 bases, with 14 bases remaining between them. The CDR3 nucleotides read TGTGCCAGCAGCCCACCGGACTTGTTCTACGAGCAGTACTTC. It is translated as CASSPPDLFYEQYF.

This clone has only one observation. The V call is TRBV4-1, the J call TRBJ2-3; 11 bases map to TRBD1. The CDR3 contains 17 residues. Germline CDR1 and CDR2: MGHRA and YSYEKL. Losses at the gene ends were 3 bases for V and 3 bases for J; bases not matched to a gene: 8. The CDR3 reads CASSHLGQGAGTDTQYF. The CDR3 nucleotides read TGCGCCAGCAGCCATCTAGGACAGGGGGCTGGGACAGATACGCAGTATTTT.

The chain combines TRBV10-2 with TRBJ2-1; possible D gene TRBD2, 5 bases. This CDR3 contains 13 residues. The germline CDR1 and CDR2 sequences are WSHSY and SAAADI. Trimming removed 3 bases at V and 3 bases at J, with 6 bases between. This chain's CDR3 is CASSELVYNEQFF. CDR3 nucleotide sequence: TGCGCCAGCAGTGAACTAGTCTACAATGAGCAGTTCTTC.

The J gene is TRBJ2-3, the V gene TRBV5-4; maybe TRBD2 (6 bases). Germline V lookup: CDR1 SGHNT, CDR2 YYREEE (reference sequence). The CDR3 is 18 amino acids. Trimming pared 0 bases from V and 0 bases from J, leaving 17 bases between. The CDR3 reads CASSLGLAATSSTDTQYF. As DNA, the CDR3 is TGTGCCAGCAGCTTGGGATTAGCGGCAACCTCTAGCACAGATACGCAGTATTTT.

This chain connects TRBV5-1 to TRBJ2-3; 7 nucleotides agree with TRBD1. V dropped 4 bases and J dropped 2; count of bases not matched to a gene: 10. The germline V gene encodes CDR1 SGHRS and CDR2 YFSETQ. The CDR3 has 16 amino acids. CDR3 DNA: TGCGCCAGCAGCCATTGGGGGACAGAAATCACAGATACGCAGTATTTT. This translates into CASSHWGTEITDTQYF.

The gene calls are TRBV15 and TRBJ2-5; the D is unclear. Deletions cut 8 bases from V and 1 base from J, with 8 bases between. There are 12 residues in the CDR3. Germline CDR1 and CDR2: LNHNV and YYDKDF (reference sequence). The CDR3 nucleotides read TGTGCCACCGGCCCGTCCCAAGAGACCCAGTACTTC. Its protein is CATGPSQETQYF.

J is TRBJ1-2 and V is TRBV7-9; 9 nucleotides agree with TRBD1. The CDR3 covers 15 residues. Germline CDR1 reads SEHNR; CDR2 reads FQNEAQ (reference sequence). With V trimmed by 1 base and J by 5 bases, 5 bases remained unmatched. The CDR3 sequence: CASSLGQGDSYGYTF. The CDR3 DNA reads TGTGCCAGCAGCTTAGGACAGGGGGACTCTTATGGCTACACCTTC.

For this clone: Other DNA sequences within the sample encode an identical CDR3. This chain's CDR3 is CASSPWTGAYEQYF. The CDR3 DNA sequence: TGTGCCAGCAGTCCCTGGACAGGGGCCTACGAGCAGTACTTC. This chain links TRBV27 with TRBJ2-7, with TRBD1 identical over 9 bases. Germline assignment: CDR1 MNHEY and CDR2 SMNVEV (reference sequence). J was trimmed by 2 bases and V by 5 bases; bases with no gene match: 4. CDR3 length equals 14 residues.

This chain joins TRBV29-1 and TRBJ2-2; 8 nucleotides line up with TRBD1. The CDR3 sequence is 14 residues long. The J segment lost 3 bases and the V segment lost 2 bases, leaving 2 bases of the junction unmatched. Germline CDR1 reads SQVTM; CDR2 reads ANQGSEA. CDR3 residues: CSVELTGDTGELFF. The CDR3 coding sequence is TGCAGCGTTGAATTGACAGGGGACACCGGGGAGCTGTTTTTT.

This sequence joins TRBV6-5 and TRBJ2-7; TRBD2 matches 7 bases. V was clipped by 0 bases and J by 3 bases; unmatched bases: 5. This CDR3 comprises 15 residues. Germline lookup yields CDR1 MNHEY and CDR2 SVGAGI. CDR3 nucleotides: TGTGCCAGCAGTTACTCGGGGGGGATCCTCTACGAGCAGTACTTC. Protein: CASSYSGGILYEQYF.

The gene calls are TRBV27 and TRBJ2-3; D might be TRBD2 (6 bases). Germline loops: CDR1 MNHEY, CDR2 SMNVEV (reference sequence). This CDR3 comprises 16 residues. Trimming shortened V by 1 base and J by 0 bases, and 11 bases separated the two germline ends. The CDR3 nucleotides read TGTGCCAGCAGTTTATTTTTTAGCGGCAGCACAGATACGCAGTATTTT. It codes for CASSLFFSGSTDTQYF.